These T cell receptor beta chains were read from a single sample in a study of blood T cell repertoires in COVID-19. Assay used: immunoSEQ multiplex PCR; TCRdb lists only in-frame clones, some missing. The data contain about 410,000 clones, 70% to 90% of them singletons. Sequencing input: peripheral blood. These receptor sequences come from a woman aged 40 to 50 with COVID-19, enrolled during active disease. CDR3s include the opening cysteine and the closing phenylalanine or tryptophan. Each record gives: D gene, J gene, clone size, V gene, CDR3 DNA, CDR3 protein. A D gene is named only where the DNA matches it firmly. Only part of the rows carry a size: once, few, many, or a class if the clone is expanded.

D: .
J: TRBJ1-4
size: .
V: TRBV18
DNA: TGTGCCAGCTCACCTAGAGTAACTAATGAAAAACTGTTTTTT
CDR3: CASSPRVTNEKLFF

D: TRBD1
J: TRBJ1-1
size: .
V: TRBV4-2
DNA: TGTGCCAGCAGCCAAGATGGGGGGGGACAGGACACTGAAGCTTTCTTT
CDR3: CASSQDGGGQDTEAFF

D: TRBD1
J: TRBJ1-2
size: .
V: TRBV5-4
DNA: TGTGCCAGCAGCTTAGGACAGGGGTTGGAGGGCTACACCTTC
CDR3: CASSLGQGLEGYTF

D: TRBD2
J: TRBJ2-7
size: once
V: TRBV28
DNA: TGTGCCAGCAGTTTTTCCCTCCGGGTGGTGGGAGGGCTATCCTACGAGCAGTACTTC
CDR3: CASSFSLRVVGGLSYEQYF

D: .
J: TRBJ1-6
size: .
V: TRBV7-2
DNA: TGTGCCAGCAGCCTCGGCTCCTATAATTCACCCCTCCACTTT
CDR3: CASSLGSYNSPLHF

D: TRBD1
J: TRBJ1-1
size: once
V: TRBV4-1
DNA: TGCGCCAGCAGCCCGACTGGGACAGGGCTTTACGCTGAAGCTTTCTTT
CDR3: CASSPTGTGLYAEAFF

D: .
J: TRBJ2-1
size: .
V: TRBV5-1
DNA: TGCGCCAGCAGCTTGGGGGACTCGGCGAGGTACAATGAGCAGTTCTTC
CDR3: CASSLGDSARYNEQFF

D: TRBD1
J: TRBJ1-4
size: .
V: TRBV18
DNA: TGTGCCAGCTCACCACCGTCAGGGGGCGGTGAAAAACTGTTTTTT
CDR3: CASSPPSGGGEKLFF

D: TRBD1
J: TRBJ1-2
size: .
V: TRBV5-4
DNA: TGTGCCAGCAGCCCCGGGGGACAGTATGGCTACACCTTC
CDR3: CASSPGGQYGYTF

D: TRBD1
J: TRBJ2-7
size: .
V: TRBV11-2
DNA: TGTGCCAGCAGCAATGGCGGACAGGTATACGAGCAGTACTTC
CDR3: CASSNGGQVYEQYF

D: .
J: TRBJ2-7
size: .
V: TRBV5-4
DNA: TGTGCCAGCAGCCCGCGGGGCGGATCCTACGAGCAGTACTTC
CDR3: CASSPRGGSYEQYF

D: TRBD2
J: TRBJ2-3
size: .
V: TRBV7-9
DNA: TGTGCCAGCAGTACTAGCGGGAGCACAGATACGCAGTATTTT
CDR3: CASSTSGSTDTQYF

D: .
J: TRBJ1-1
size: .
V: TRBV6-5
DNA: TGTGCCAGCAGCCTGACTGGGAACACTGAAGCTTTCTTT
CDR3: CASSLTGNTEAFF

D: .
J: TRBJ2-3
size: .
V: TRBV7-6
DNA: TGTGCCAGCAGCTTAGAGGCAGCCCTAGGGGCAGATACGCAGTATTTT
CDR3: CASSLEAALGADTQYF

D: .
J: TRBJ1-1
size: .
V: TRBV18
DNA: TGTGCCAGCTCACTACCAGCAGGGAACACTGAAGCTTTCTTT
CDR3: CASSLPAGNTEAFF

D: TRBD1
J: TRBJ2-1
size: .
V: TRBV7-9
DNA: TGTGCCAGCAGCTCGGACAGGGCGGCCCATGAGCAGTTCTTC
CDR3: CASSSDRAAHEQFF

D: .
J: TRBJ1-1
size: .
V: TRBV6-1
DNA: TGTGCCAGCAGTGAGAGTCAGGGAGGAGGAACTGAAGCTTTCTTT
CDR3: CASSESQGGGTEAFF

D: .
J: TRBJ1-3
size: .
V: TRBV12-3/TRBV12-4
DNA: TGTGCCAGCAGTTACGAGCCGGGAAACACCATATATTTT
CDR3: CASSYEPGNTIYF

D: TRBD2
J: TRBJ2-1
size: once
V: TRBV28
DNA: TGTGCCAGCGAGGGACTAGCGGGTCGATACTACAATGAGCAGTTCTTC
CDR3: CASEGLAGRYYNEQFF

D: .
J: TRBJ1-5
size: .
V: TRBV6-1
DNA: TGTGCCAGCAGTGAGGGAGGCAATCAGCCCCAGCATTTT
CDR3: CASSEGGNQPQHF

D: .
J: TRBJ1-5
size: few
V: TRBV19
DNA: TGTGCCAGTTCGGAACAGGGTTTCCAGCCCCAGCATTTT
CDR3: CASSEQGFQPQHF

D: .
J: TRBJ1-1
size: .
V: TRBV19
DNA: TGTGCCAGTAGTATAGATTTTGCAGGGCTCCGTGGGAACACTGAAGCTTTCTTT
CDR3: CASSIDFAGLRGNTEAFF

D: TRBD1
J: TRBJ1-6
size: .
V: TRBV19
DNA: TGTGCCAGTCGGGACAGGGGGTATAATTCACCCCTCCACTTT
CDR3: CASRDRGYNSPLHF

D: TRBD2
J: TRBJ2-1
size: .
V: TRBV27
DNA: TGTGCCAGCAGGCTACTAGCGGACACCTACAATGAGCAGTTCTTC
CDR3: CASRLLADTYNEQFF

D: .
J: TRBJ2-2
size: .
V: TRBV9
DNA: TGTGCCAGCAGCGCGATGGGAACAGGGAACGTCGTGGCCGGGGAGCTGTTTTTT
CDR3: CASSAMGTGNVVAGELFF

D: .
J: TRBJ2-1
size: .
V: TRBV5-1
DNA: TGCGCCAGCAGCTTAGGGAGTCTTAGTGAGCAGTTCTTC
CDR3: CASSLGSLSEQFF

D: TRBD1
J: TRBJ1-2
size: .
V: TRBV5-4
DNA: TGTGCCAGCAGCTTGGGGGGCGGGACAGGGCGATCGAACTATGGCTACACCTTC
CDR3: CASSLGGGTGRSNYGYTF

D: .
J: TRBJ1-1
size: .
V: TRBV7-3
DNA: TGTGCCAGCAGCTTAAGTATGAACACTGAAGCTTTCTTT
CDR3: CASSLSMNTEAFF

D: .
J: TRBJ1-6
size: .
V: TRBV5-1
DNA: TGCGCCAGCAGCTTGGCTCTGAGGCGACTCAATTCACCCCTCCACTTT
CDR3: CASSLALRRLNSPLHF

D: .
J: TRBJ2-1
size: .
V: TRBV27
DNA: TGTGCCAGCAGTTTTAGGGGTCTCTCCTACAATGAGCAGTTCTTC
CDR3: CASSFRGLSYNEQFF

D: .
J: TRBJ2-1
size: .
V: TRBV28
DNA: TGTGCCAGCACCCTGGACAGCGTCGGTGAGCAGTTCTTC
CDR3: CASTLDSVGEQFF

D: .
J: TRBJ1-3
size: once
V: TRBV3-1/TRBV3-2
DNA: TGTGCCAGCAGTCCTTCGGGGGGGATGACTGGAAACACCATATATTTT
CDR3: CASSPSGGMTGNTIYF

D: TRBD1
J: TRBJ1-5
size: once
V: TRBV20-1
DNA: TGCAGTGCTAGTAGTGGACAGGCGTATAGCAATCAGCCCCAGCATTTT
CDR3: CSASSGQAYSNQPQHF

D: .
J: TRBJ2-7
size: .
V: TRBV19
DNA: TGTGCCAGTAGTATGGGTCAGGGCTACGAGCAGTACTTC
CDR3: CASSMGQGYEQYF

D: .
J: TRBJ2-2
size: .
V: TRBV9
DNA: TGTGCCAGCAGCGTAGGCCCCGGGGACAATATCGGGGAGCTGTTTTTT
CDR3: CASSVGPGDNIGELFF

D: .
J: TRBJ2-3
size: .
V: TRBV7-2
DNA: TGTGCCAGCAGCTTAGCGGGGGGGCTTGATACGCAGTATTTT
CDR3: CASSLAGGLDTQYF